Listed below are T cell receptor beta chains from one sample, sequenced in a study of human T cells and chemical hapten exposure. TCRdb re-called the RACE reads through MiXCR, storing one row per CDR3 protein. The sample yields 130,000 or so distinct CDR3 sequences, around 8.3% seen once. Source material: whole blood. These receptors were collected from a male donor in good health. Some clones in this sample may be carry-over from other donors' samples. Both conserved end residues are part of each CDR3. The D gene is left open where the match is weak. Clone size appears in some rows only: once, few, many, or a class for an expanded clone.

length | J | size | D | V | CDR3 | DNA
13 | TRBJ2-7 | few | NA | TRBV5-1 | CASSLDRIYEQYF | TGCGCCAGCAGCTTGGACCGTATTTACGAGCAGTACTTC
11 | TRBJ1-1 | NA | NA | TRBV7-9 | CASSTRIEAFF | TGTGCCAGCAGCACCAGGATTGAAGCTTTCTTT
14 | TRBJ2-1 | NA | NA | TRBV20-1 | CSAETGRSYNEQFF | TGCAGTGCAGAGACAGGCCGCTCCTACAATGAGCAGTTCTTC
14 | TRBJ1-1 | few | NA | TRBV9 | CASSVVGGATEAFF | TGTGCCAGCAGCGTAGTGGGGGGGGCCACTGAAGCTTTCTTT
15 | TRBJ2-7 | few | TRBD1 | TRBV6-6 | CASSYTGQGGNEQYF | TGTGCCAGCAGTTACACTGGACAGGGTGGAAACGAGCAGTACTTC
13 | TRBJ1-1 | many | NA | TRBV20-1 | CSAVGRPNTEAFF | TGCAGTGCTGTCGGACGGCCGAACACTGAAGCTTTCTTT
16 | TRBJ2-2 | NA | NA | TRBV11-1 | CASSLEGARGTGELFF | TGTGCCAGCAGCTTAGAGGGCGCGCGGGGCACCGGGGAGCTGTTTTTT
13 | TRBJ2-7 | NA | TRBD1 | TRBV6-5 | CASTPRDSYEQYF | TGTGCCAGCACTCCCCGGGACAGCTACGAGCAGTACTTC
16 | TRBJ2-1 | NA | TRBD2 | TRBV7-9 | CASSLAPGGPRNEQFF | TGTGCCAGCAGCTTAGCACCGGGAGGGCCGCGAAATGAGCAGTTCTTC
14 | TRBJ1-5 | many | TRBD1 | TRBV28 | CASSLRGGGQPQHF | TGTGCCAGCAGTTTAAGAGGGGGCGGGCAGCCCCAGCATTTT
14 | TRBJ2-1 | NA | TRBD2 | TRBV24-1 | CVTSVGRDRNEQFF | TGTGTCACCAGTGTGGGGAGGGATCGCAATGAGCAGTTCTTC
18 | TRBJ2-1 | few | TRBD2 | TRBV20-1 | CSAREFPGLAGTYNEQFF | TGCAGTGCTAGAGAGTTTCCGGGACTAGCGGGGACCTACAATGAGCAGTTCTTC
14 | TRBJ2-7 | NA | TRBD1 | TRBV12-3/TRBV12-4 | CASSLAGDRREQYF | TGTGCCAGCAGTTTAGCCGGGGACAGACGCGAGCAGTACTTC
17 | TRBJ2-1 | few | NA | TRBV6-1 | CAIAGASLSGSYNEQFF | TGTGCCATCGCGGGCGCCTCGTTATCGGGCTCCTACAATGAGCAGTTCTTC
15 | TRBJ2-7 | NA | NA | TRBV7-2 | CASRPAPAGEVEQYF | TGTGCCAGCAGGCCGGCCCCGGCAGGGGAAGTGGAGCAGTACTTC
13 | TRBJ2-3 | NA | NA | TRBV15 | CATRGTTADTQYF | TGTGCCACCAGAGGGACGACGGCAGATACGCAGTATTTT
16 | TRBJ2-5 | few | TRBD1 | TRBV5-5 | CASISDAGTAQETQYF | TGTGCCAGCATCTCTGACGCCGGGACAGCTCAAGAGACCCAGTACTTC
15 | TRBJ1-5 | NA | TRBD1 | TRBV2 | CVSRRTGGGNQPQHF | TGTGTCAGCAGAAGGACAGGGGGGGGGAATCAGCCCCAGCATTTT
15 | TRBJ1-1 | NA | NA | TRBV6-2/TRBV6-3 | CASSYSVVSPTEAFF | TGTGCCAGCAGTTACTCCGTCGTAAGCCCCACTGAAGCTTTCTTT
14 | TRBJ2-2 | NA | NA | TRBV12-3/TRBV12-4 | CASSPGRNTGELFF | TGTGCCAGCAGTCCCGGACGGAACACCGGGGAGCTGTTTTTT
14 | TRBJ1-6 | few | NA | TRBV7-2 | CASSLEQSRLPLHF | TGTGCCAGCAGCTTGGAACAGAGCCGCCTACCCCTCCACTTT
14 | TRBJ1-4 | many | TRBD1 | TRBV6-6 | CASRSGQGNEKLFF | TGTGCCAGCAGGTCCGGACAGGGGAATGAAAAACTGTTTTTT
13 | TRBJ2-1 | few | TRBD2 | TRBV19 | CASSMTSPFEQFF | TGTGCCAGTAGTATGACTAGCCCTTTTGAGCAGTTCTTC
16 | TRBJ2-3 | many | NA | TRBV3-1 | CASSPREGSSTDTQYF | TGTGCCAGCAGCCCTCGGGAAGGCTCTAGCACAGATACGCAGTATTTT
14 | TRBJ1-6 | NA | TRBD1 | TRBV29-1 | CSVADRGLNSLLHF | TGCAGCGTTGCTGACAGGGGGCTCAATTCACTCCTCCACTTT
15 | TRBJ2-1 | few | TRBD2 | TRBV14 | CASSQTGLVDNEQFF | TGTGCCAGCAGCCAAACGGGACTAGTAGACAATGAGCAGTTCTTC
13 | TRBJ2-3 | NA | NA | TRBV27 | CASSFLRADTQYF | TGTGCCAGCAGTTTCCTTAGGGCAGATACGCAGTATTTT
14 | TRBJ2-5 | few | NA | TRBV27 | CASSLQRRFGTQYF | TGTGCCAGCAGTTTACAGCGGCGGTTCGGGACCCAGTACTTC
17 | TRBJ1-1 | NA | NA | TRBV28 | CASTPERGGLLNTEAFF | TGTGCCAGCACCCCGGAGAGGGGTGGGCTTTTGAACACTGAAGCTTTCTTT
17 | TRBJ1-5 | NA | NA | TRBV19 | CASSIRGPTPSNQPRHF | TGTGCCAGTAGTATAAGGGGACCGACACCAAGCAATCAGCCCCGGCATTTT
16 | TRBJ2-2 | many | TRBD2 | TRBV6-5 | CASRRGAGGNTGELFF | TGTGCCAGCAGAAGAGGAGCGGGAGGGAACACCGGGGAGCTGTTTTTT
15 | TRBJ2-3 | NA | TRBD2 | TRBV7-7 | CASSPGLAATDTQYF | TGTGCCAGCAGCCCGGGACTAGCGGCCACAGATACGCAGTATTTT
13 | TRBJ1-6 | few | NA | TRBV25-1 | CASSEFLDSPLHF | TGTGCCAGCAGTGAATTTCTCGATTCACCCCTCCACTTT
13 | TRBJ1-1 | NA | TRBD1 | TRBV7-6 | CASSPGTGGAAFF | TGTGCCAGCAGCCCTGGGACAGGGGGCGCAGCTTTCTTT
12 | TRBJ1-5 | many | NA | TRBV20-1 | CSASGGLQPQHF | TGCAGTGCTAGTGGGGGACTACAGCCCCAGCATTTT
16 | TRBJ2-1 | many | TRBD1 | TRBV7-2 | CASSLPRQGARNEQFF | TGTGCCAGCAGCTTACCGAGACAGGGGGCGCGTAATGAGCAGTTCTTC
16 | TRBJ2-5 | few | TRBD1 | TRBV6-5 | CASSYSRTGLQETQYF | TGTGCCAGCAGTTACTCGAGGACAGGGTTACAAGAGACCCAGTACTTC
16 | TRBJ2-1 | few | TRBD2 | TRBV4-1 | CASSQGTGTTYNEQFF | TGCGCCAGCAGCCAAGGAACCGGGACTACCTACAATGAGCAGTTCTTC
16 | TRBJ2-1 | few | TRBD2 | TRBV20-1 | CSAPAGGSSSYNEQFF | TGCAGTGCTCCAGCGGGGGGGTCTAGCTCCTACAATGAGCAGTTCTTC
15 | TRBJ1-1 | few | NA | TRBV14 | CASSSPDRLNTEAFF | TGTGCCAGCAGCTCGCCGGACAGACTGAACACTGAAGCTTTCTTT
14 | TRBJ1-1 | many | NA | TRBV25-1 | CASSEWGAETEAFF | TGTGCCAGCAGTGAGTGGGGTGCAGAAACTGAAGCTTTCTTT
18 | TRBJ2-2 | NA | TRBD2 | TRBV4-2 | CASSQPLAGRGNTGELFF | TGTGCCAGCAGCCAGCCCCTAGCGGGGCGTGGGAACACCGGGGAGCTGTTTTTT
13 | TRBJ1-1 | many | NA | TRBV12-3/TRBV12-4 | CASSPTPNTEAFF | TGTGCCAGCAGCCCGACACCGAACACTGAAGCTTTCTTT
15 | TRBJ2-1 | few | TRBD2 | TRBV2 | CASSDPTSGPHEQFF | TGTGCCAGCAGTGATCCCACTAGCGGTCCGCATGAGCAGTTCTTC
14 | TRBJ1-1 | few | NA | TRBV7-2 | CASSLEAGETEAFF | TGTGCCAGCAGCTTAGAGGCCGGGGAGACTGAAGCTTTCTTT
14 | TRBJ1-2 | few | NA | TRBV11-2 | CASSPDNYLEGYTF | TGTGCCAGCAGCCCGGACAACTACCTTGAGGGCTACACCTTC
14 | TRBJ1-3 | many | TRBD1 | TRBV20-1 | CSAPPTGRRNTIYF | TGCAGTGCTCCCCCGACAGGGCGCAGAAACACCATATATTTT
13 | TRBJ1-2 | few | TRBD1 | TRBV12-3/TRBV12-4 | CASRATGKDGYTF | TGTGCCAGCAGAGCGACAGGGAAAGATGGCTACACCTTC
15 | TRBJ1-4 | NA | NA | TRBV7-9 | CASSGPPRGNEKLFF | TGTGCCAGCAGCGGACCTCCACGTGGAAACGAAAAACTGTTTTTT
13 | TRBJ1-1 | NA | NA | TRBV20-1 | CSARPVMNTEAFF | TGCAGTGCTAGACCCGTTATGAACACTGAAGCTTTCTTT
18 | TRBJ2-2 | many | TRBD2 | TRBV2 | CASGLSGTSGGLTGELFF | TGTGCCAGCGGCCTGTCCGGGACTAGCGGGGGGCTTACCGGGGAGCTGTTTTTT
16 | TRBJ2-6 | NA | TRBD1 | TRBV9 | CASSHQTGSGANVLTF | TGTGCCAGCAGCCACCAGACAGGGTCTGGGGCCAACGTCCTGACTTTC
16 | TRBJ2-5 | NA | NA | TRBV11-2 | CASSLDFGGTRETQYF | TGTGCCAGCAGCTTAGATTTTGGGGGTACCAGAGAGACCCAGTACTTC
16 | TRBJ1-1 | few | NA | TRBV27 | CASSSTAGMTNTEAFF | TGTGCCAGCAGTTCAACGGCGGGCATGACGAACACTGAAGCTTTCTTT
14 | TRBJ2-1 | NA | NA | TRBV6-1 | CASSWGGPTNEQFF | TGTGCCAGCAGTTGGGGGGGGCCTACAAATGAGCAGTTCTTC
16 | TRBJ2-5 | few | TRBD2 | TRBV5-1 | CASSTGLAGVRETQYF | TGCGCCAGCAGCACGGGACTAGCGGGAGTTCGGGAGACCCAGTACTTC
14 | TRBJ2-7 | NA | TRBD1 | TRBV10-3 | CAISESDRGHEQYF | TGTGCCATCAGTGAGTCGGACAGGGGGCACGAGCAGTACTTC
13 | TRBJ2-7 | many | NA | TRBV6-5 | CASSSNPSYEQYF | TGTGCCAGCAGTTCCAACCCCTCCTACGAGCAGTACTTC
15 | TRBJ2-7 | many | NA | TRBV6-6 | CASSFGGDRPYEQYF | TGTGCCAGCAGTTTTGGGGGGGACAGACCCTACGAGCAGTACTTC